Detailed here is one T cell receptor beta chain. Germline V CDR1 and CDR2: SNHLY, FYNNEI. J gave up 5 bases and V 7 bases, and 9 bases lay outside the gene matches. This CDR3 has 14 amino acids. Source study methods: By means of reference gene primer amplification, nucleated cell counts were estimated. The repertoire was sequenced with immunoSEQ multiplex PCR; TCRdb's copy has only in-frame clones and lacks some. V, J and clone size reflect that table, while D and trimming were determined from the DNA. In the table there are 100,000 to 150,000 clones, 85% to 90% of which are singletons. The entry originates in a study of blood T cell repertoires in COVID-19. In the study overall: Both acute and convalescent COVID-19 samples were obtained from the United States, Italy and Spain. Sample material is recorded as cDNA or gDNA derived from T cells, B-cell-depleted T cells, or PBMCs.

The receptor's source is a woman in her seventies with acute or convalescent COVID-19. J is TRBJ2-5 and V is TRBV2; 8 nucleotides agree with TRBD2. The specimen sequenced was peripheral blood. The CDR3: CASTTSGGRETQYF. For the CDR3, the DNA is TGTGCCAGCACTACCAGCGGGGGACGCGAGACCCAGTACTTC.